Listed below are T cell receptor beta chains from one sample, sequenced in a study of early T cells in non-severe SARS-CoV-2 infection. TCRdb re-called the 5' RACE reads through MiXCR, storing one row per CDR3 protein. The sample records 35,000 to 55,000 distinct CDR3 sequences, less than 30% being singletons. The specimen comprised whole blood, sampled at baseline. The receptors were gathered from an adult who was a healthcare worker with PCR-confirmed SARS-CoV-2 infection or an uninfected control (not recorded which). The CDR3 runs from the conserved cysteine through the conserved F or W.

CDR3: CSVEGGDNYGYTF; V: TRBV29-1; J: TRBJ1-2
CDR3: CASSSQHFNQPQHF; V: TRBV6-5; J: TRBJ1-5
CDR3: CASGTGGTEAFF; V: TRBV9; J: TRBJ1-1
CDR3: CASRMWQEKNIQYF; V: TRBV5-6; J: TRBJ2-4
CDR3: CSAGDRASMNTEAFF; V: TRBV20-1; J: TRBJ1-1
CDR3: CASSPTEYGYTF; V: TRBV5-5; J: TRBJ1-2
CDR3: CASSTPGQGASEKLFF; V: TRBV19; J: TRBJ1-4
CDR3: CASSLAQGRETQYF; V: TRBV7-2; J: TRBJ2-5
CDR3: CASWTGYGYTF; V: TRBV6-1; J: TRBJ1-2
CDR3: CASSQVFANYGYTF; V: TRBV4-3; J: TRBJ1-2
CDR3: CASSIMGYSNYGYTF; V: TRBV19; J: TRBJ1-2
CDR3: CASSQEGGRGGNQPQHF; V: TRBV4-2; J: TRBJ1-5
CDR3: CASSYPDAAYEQYF; V: TRBV6-2/TRBV6-3; J: TRBJ2-7
CDR3: CASSQGGAHEQYF; V: TRBV4-1; J: TRBJ2-7
CDR3: CASSLLGPTDTQYF; V: TRBV11-2; J: TRBJ2-3
CDR3: CASSLRPGGEKLFF; V: TRBV5-1; J: TRBJ1-4
CDR3: CASSMNRVAETQYF; V: TRBV19; J: TRBJ2-5
CDR3: CASSRDRSTDTQYF; V: TRBV11-2; J: TRBJ2-3
CDR3: CASSNRDPPYEQYF; V: TRBV7-8; J: TRBJ2-7
CDR3: CASSYSTAASGNTIYF; V: TRBV6-5; J: TRBJ1-3
CDR3: CASSENMDYGYTF; V: TRBV9; J: TRBJ1-2
CDR3: CSARIGGGPTDTQYF; V: TRBV20-1; J: TRBJ2-3
CDR3: CASSAVQETQYF; V: TRBV5-4; J: TRBJ2-5
CDR3: CASSLGGGTDTQYF; V: TRBV5-5; J: TRBJ2-3
CDR3: CASRLAPSEQYF; V: TRBV28; J: TRBJ2-7
CDR3: CASSYGGPTDTQYF; V: TRBV6-5; J: TRBJ2-3
CDR3: CASSYPGRKQYF; V: TRBV6-2/TRBV6-3; J: TRBJ2-7
CDR3: CASSQGDLNTGELFF; V: TRBV4-1; J: TRBJ2-2
CDR3: CASRGDSSGTEAFF; V: TRBV7-2; J: TRBJ1-1
CDR3: CASSQRGGWTEAFF; V: TRBV3-1; J: TRBJ1-1
CDR3: CASSSTENTGELFF; V: TRBV7-9; J: TRBJ2-2
CDR3: CSVDLVVDTQYF; V: TRBV29-1; J: TRBJ2-3
CDR3: CASSQVGLELVSTDTQYF; V: TRBV4-2; J: TRBJ2-3
CDR3: CSARDRRDYGYTF; V: TRBV20-1; J: TRBJ1-2
CDR3: CASSLVVQGTGAAETQYF; V: TRBV7-2; J: TRBJ2-5
CDR3: CSAGHGDEQYF; V: TRBV29-1; J: TRBJ2-7
CDR3: CASTALTADTQYF; V: TRBV19; J: TRBJ2-3
CDR3: CASSARPASTDTQYF; V: TRBV5-6; J: TRBJ2-3
CDR3: CASRDLRGLSETQYF; V: TRBV7-8; J: TRBJ2-5
CDR3: CASSSRPGANVLTF; V: TRBV14; J: TRBJ2-6